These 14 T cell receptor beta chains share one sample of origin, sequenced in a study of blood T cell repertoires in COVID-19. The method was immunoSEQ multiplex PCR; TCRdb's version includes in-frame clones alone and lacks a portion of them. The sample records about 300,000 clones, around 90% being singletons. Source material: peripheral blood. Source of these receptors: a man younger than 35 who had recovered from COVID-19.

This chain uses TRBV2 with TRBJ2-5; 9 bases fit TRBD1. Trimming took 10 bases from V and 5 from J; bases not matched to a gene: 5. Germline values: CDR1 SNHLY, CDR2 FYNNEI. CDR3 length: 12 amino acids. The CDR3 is CATGQGMETQYF. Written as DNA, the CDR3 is TGTGCCACCGGACAGGGGATGGAGACCCAGTACTTC.

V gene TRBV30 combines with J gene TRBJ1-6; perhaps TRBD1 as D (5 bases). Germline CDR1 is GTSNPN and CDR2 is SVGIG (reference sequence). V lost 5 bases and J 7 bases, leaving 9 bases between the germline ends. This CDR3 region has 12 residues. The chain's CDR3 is CAWGRVNSPLHF. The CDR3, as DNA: TGTGCCTGGGGCAGGGTGAATTCACCCCTCCACTTT.

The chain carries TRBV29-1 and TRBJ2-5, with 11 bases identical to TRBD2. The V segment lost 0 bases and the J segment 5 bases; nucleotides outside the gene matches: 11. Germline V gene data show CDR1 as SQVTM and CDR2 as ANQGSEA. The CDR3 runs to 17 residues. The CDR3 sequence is CSVEDAALAGGRETQYF. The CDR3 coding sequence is TGCAGCGTTGAAGATGCCGCGCTAGCGGGGGGCCGGGAGACCCAGTACTTC.

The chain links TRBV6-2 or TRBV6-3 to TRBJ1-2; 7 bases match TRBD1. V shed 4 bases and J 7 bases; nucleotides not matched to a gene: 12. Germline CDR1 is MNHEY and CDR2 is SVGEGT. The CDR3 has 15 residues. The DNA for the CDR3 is TGTGCCAGCAGTTCCCTGGACAGGCCGTTCCCTGGCTACACCTTC. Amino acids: CASSSLDRPFPGYTF.

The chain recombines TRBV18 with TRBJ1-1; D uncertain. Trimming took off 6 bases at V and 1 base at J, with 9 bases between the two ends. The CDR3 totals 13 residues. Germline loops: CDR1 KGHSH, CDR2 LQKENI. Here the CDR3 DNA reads TGTGCCAGCTCCGAAGGGAGGAACACTGAAGCTTTCTTT. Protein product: CASSEGRNTEAFF.

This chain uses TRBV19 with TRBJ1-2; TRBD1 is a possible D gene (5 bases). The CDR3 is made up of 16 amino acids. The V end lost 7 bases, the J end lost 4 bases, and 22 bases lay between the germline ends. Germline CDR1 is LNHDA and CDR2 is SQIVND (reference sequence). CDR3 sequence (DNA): TGTGCCAGTACCCCTTTGGGGGGAGAGCCCATCTATGGCTACACCTTC. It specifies CASTPLGGEPIYGYTF.

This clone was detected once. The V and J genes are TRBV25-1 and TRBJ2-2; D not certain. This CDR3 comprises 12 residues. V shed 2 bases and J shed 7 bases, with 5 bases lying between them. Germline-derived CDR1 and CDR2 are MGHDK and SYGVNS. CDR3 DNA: TGTGCCAGCAGTGAAGATAGCGGGGAGCTGTTTTTT. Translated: CASSEDSGELFF.

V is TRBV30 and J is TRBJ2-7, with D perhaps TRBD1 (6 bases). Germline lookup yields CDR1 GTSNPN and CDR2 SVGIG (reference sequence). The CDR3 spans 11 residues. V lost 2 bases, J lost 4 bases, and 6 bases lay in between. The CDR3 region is CAWSQGYEQYF. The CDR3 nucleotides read TGTGCCTGGAGTCAGGGGTACGAGCAGTACTTC.

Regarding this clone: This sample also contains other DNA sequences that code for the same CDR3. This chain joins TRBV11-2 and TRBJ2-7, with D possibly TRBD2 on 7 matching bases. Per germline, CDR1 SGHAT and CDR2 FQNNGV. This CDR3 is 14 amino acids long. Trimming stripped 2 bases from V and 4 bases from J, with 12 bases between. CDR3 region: CASSLRGGAYEQYF. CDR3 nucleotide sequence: TGTGCCAGCAGCTTACGTGGGGGGGCGTACGAGCAGTACTTC.

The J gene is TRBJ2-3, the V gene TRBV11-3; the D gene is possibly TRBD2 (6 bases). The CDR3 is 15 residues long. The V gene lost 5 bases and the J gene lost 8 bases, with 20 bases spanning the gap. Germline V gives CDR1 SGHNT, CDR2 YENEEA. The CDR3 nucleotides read TGTGCCAGCAGCAACGACGGAGGGGCCTACGGTACGCAGTATTTT. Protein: CASSNDGGAYGTQYF.

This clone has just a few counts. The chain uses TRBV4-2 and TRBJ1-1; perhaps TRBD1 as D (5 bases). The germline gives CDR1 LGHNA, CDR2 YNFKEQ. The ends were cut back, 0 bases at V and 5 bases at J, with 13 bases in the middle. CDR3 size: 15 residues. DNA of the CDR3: TGTGCCAGCAGCCAAGATTCAGGGTCGGGTACTGAAGCTTTCTTT. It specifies CASSQDSGSGTEAFF.

The CDR3 reads CRTGNTGELFF. CDR3 bases: TGTCGGACAGGGAACACCGGGGAGCTGTTTTTT. The chain has TRBV6-5 and TRBJ2-2, with 7 positions matching TRBD1. The CDR3 extends over 11 amino acids. Germline V CDR1 and CDR2: MNHEY, SVGAGI.

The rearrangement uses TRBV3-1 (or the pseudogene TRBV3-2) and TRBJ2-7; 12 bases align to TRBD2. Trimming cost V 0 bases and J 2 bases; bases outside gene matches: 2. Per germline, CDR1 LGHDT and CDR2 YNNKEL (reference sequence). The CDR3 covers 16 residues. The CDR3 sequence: CASSQDRLAGAYEQYF. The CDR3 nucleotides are TGTGCCAGCAGCCAAGATAGACTAGCGGGAGCCTACGAGCAGTACTTC.

The CDR3: CASSLIMNTEAFF. The CDR3 DNA is TGTGCCAGCAGCTTAATTATGAACACTGAAGCTTTCTTT. The chain recombines TRBV7-9 with TRBJ1-1; D unclear. In germline, CDR1 is SEHNR, CDR2 FQNEAQ (reference sequence). The CDR3 loop spans 13 amino acids. Trimming left V 2 bases short and J 0 bases short, with 4 bases between.